This entry describes one TCR beta chain. This record comes from a study of PD-L1 blockade in urothelial cancer. About the study: Blood samples had a median of 141,255 T cells.

Each patient's cancer was a locally advanced or metastatic urothelial carcinoma. The CDR3 is made up of 12 amino acids. The V end was cut by 8 bases, the J end by 5 bases, with 11 bases between. Germline V lookup: CDR1 MDHEN, CDR2 SYDVKM. TCRdb's copy holds only in-frame clones and misses some; the assay was immunoSEQ multiplex PCR. The sample lists tens of thousands of clones; around 84% were seen once. Specimen: PBMCs, collected around atezolizumab (anti-PD-L1) treatment. The chain combines TRBV28 with TRBJ2-3; no clear D. This receptor was taken from a man between 65 and 85 years old with urothelial cancer. CDR3 protein: CASSTIGDTQYF. DNA for the CDR3: TGTGCCAGCTCTACTATCGGAGATACGCAGTATTTT.